This T cell receptor (beta chain) stems from a study of T cells in Graves' hyperthyroidism and ophthalmopathy (dated by TCRdb to the late 2010s). At the level of the whole study: Peripheral blood was sampled at the time of initial diagnosis, prior to any treatment. A discovery cohort of approximately 100 patients, about 40 with Graves' ophthalmopathy and more than 55 with stable Graves' hyperthyroidism, was used to find distinguishing TCR V-J signatures. Whether ophthalmopathy could be predicted prospectively was tested in an independent validation cohort made up of 18 to 20 hyperthyroidism patients plus 17 patients who later progressed to ophthalmopathy. The roughly 94 discovery patients were randomly split 7:3 into training and test sets. In six Graves' hyperthyroidism patients, the study also compared T-cell repertoires from thyroid tissue with T-cell repertoires from blood. Following sampling, methimazole starting at 30 mg daily was given to hyperthyroidism patients, and high-dose intravenous methylprednisolone was given to ophthalmopathy patients. TCR Vbeta CDR3 sequencing of some 140 peripheral blood samples (roughly 41 ophthalmopathy, 75 to 80 hyperthyroidism and about 17 progressor patients) is reported in the paper.

From its cysteine to its phenylalanine, the CDR3 spans 16 amino acids. The read is trimmed to its CDR3 DNA, 48 bases read in frame from base 1. CDR1 MNHEY and CDR2 SVGEGT were looked up in the germline V gene. V is reduced by 6 bases and J by 5 bases, leaving a spacing of 20 bases between them. Results and caveats for the whole study, not just this receptor: Blood samples also contained most of the expanded thyroid clonotypes (frequency above 0.001), which suggests that blood repertoires may reflect thyroid immune responses. A 13 V-J signature model separated ophthalmopathy from stable hyperthyroidism, with approximately 87% sensitivity and 81.08% specificity in cross-validation and 80%/75% in testing. No statistical method was used to fix the sample size in advance, and group allocation was not hidden from the investigators. In validation, the model predicted progression to ophthalmopathy a median of about 6 months before onset, with approximately 71% sensitivity and roughly 72% specificity.

A patient counted as having stable Graves' hyperthyroidism if no progression to ophthalmopathy occurred over 18 months of follow-up. The hyperthyroidism patients were between 18 and 65 years old and newly diagnosed, with a disease duration of less than 2 months. Any patient with an uncontrolled infection, another autoimmune disease, pregnancy or lactation was excluded. Clinical symptoms, serum thyroxine and TRAb, thyroid ultrasound, and orbital computed tomography formed the basis for the diagnoses. PBMCs were isolated from more than 9 ml of fresh peripheral blood by Ficoll-Paque density gradient centrifugation. Total RNA was extracted using Trizol reagent, and RNA quality was assessed on an Agilent 2100 Bioanalyzer. This clonotype was observed at least ten times. Which antigen it targets is not known. Base quality data are lacking; no much larger clone is found one base away. The TCR beta CDR3 regions were amplified from RNA transcripts. The first round of RT-PCR for the TCR CDR3 was performed with the HTBI primer set and the Qiagen OneStep RT-PCR kit. Libraries were constructed in a second round of multiplex PCR, after which size selection and purification were carried out. The libraries were sequenced on an Illumina HiSeq2000 using paired-end 100 bp reads. The paper's data handling went like this. SOAPnuke was used to process the raw data, throwing out any read that contained adapters or uncalled bases, had a mean Phred below 15, or lacked an exact constant-primer or identifier match. COPE v1.2.5 was used to merge high-quality paired reads, and clonotypes were defined as unique nucleotide sequences. MiTCR v1.1 was used to align the clonotypes against IMGT TRBV, TRBD and TRBJ reference segments. Analysis was restricted to V-J combinations with a frequency above 0.0001, which covered 99.2% of repertoires. A TCS score was defined as the ratio of F50 (clonal expansion) to E x V (chaos), with BLOSUM62-based TCRdist applied between CDR3 peptides within each V-J. Welch's t-statistics and random forest reduced just over 500 V-J features to roughly 13, which were used in a naive Bayes classifier (R e1071). Using fastp trimming at Q25 and MiXCR clonotype assembly, TCRdb reanalyzed the public sequencing data and kept in-frame beta chains. Identical CDR3 protein sequences are pooled into one entry, listed with their most common genes and DNA. Here the V and J calls rest on TCRdb's processing, not on the authors' analysis. This sample is represented by about 560,000 distinct CDR3 sequences; approximately 15% of them were singletons. The ten top clones hold more than 15% of the sample.

Sequenced input: blood. The TCR originated in a woman between 18 and 29 years old with Graves' hyperthyroidism. The rearranged segments are TRBV6-2 or TRBV6-3 and TRBJ2-1, and TRBD1 may be the D gene, going by 6 matching bases. DNA sequence: TGTGCCAGCAGCCACCATAACAGGGCGCCCGACAATGAGCAGTTCTTC. Its product reads: CASSHHNRAPDNEQFF.